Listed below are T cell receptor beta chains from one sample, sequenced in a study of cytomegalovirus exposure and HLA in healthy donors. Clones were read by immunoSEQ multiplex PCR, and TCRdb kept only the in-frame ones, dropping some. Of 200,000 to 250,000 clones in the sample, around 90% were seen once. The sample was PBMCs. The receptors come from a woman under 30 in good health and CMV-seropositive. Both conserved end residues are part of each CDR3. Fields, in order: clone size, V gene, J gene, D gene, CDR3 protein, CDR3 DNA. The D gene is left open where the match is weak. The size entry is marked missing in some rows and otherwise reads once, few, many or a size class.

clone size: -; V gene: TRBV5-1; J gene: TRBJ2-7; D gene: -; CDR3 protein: CASSLASGPSSEQYF; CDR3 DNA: TGCGCCAGCAGCTTGGCCTCAGGGCCCTCGTCCGAGCAGTACTTC
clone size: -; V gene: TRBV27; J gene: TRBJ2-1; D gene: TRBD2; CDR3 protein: CASSLGGKGKFF; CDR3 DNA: TGTGCCAGCAGTTTGGGGGGGAAGGGGAAATTCTTC
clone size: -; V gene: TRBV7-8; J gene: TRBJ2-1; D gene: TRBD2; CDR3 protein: CASSFGLAGAYNEQFF; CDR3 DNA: TGTGCCAGCAGCTTCGGGCTAGCGGGAGCCTACAATGAGCAGTTCTTC
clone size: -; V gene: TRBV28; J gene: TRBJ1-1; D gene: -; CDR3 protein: CASTLRGGVNTEAFF; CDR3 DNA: TGTGCCAGCACCCTGCGTGGGGGCGTGAACACTGAAGCTTTCTTT
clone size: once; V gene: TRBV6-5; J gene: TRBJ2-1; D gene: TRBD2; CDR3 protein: CASSRLAGGYNEQFF; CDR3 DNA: TGTGCCAGCAGTCGGCTAGCGGGAGGGTACAATGAGCAGTTCTTC
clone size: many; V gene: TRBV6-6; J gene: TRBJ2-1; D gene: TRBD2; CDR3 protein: CASSYRGAGDNEQFF; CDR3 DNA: TGTGCCAGCAGTTACAGGGGCGCGGGAGACAATGAGCAGTTCTTC
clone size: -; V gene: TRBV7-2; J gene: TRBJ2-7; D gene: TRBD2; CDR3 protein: CASSSYPGLAGYYEQYF; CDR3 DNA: TGTGCCAGCAGCTCCTATCCTGGACTAGCGGGATACTACGAGCAGTACTTC
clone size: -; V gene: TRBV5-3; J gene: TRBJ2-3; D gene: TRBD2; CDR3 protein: CARSPPTSGSTDTQYF; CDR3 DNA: TGTGCCAGAAGTCCGCCGACTAGCGGGAGCACAGATACGCAGTATTTT
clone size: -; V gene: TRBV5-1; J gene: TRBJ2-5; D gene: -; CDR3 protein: CASTRSTTNQETQYF; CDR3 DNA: TGCGCCAGCACCCGAAGTACGACAAATCAAGAGACCCAGTACTTC
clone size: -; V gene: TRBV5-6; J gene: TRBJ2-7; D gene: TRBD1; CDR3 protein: CASSPGQGNYEQYF; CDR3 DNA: TGTGCCAGCAGCCCAGGACAGGGAAACTACGAGCAGTACTTC
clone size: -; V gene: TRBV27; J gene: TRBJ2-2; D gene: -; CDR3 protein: CASRGRLVQNTGELFF; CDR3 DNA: TGTGCCAGCAGGGGTCGACTAGTCCAGAACACCGGGGAGCTGTTTTTT
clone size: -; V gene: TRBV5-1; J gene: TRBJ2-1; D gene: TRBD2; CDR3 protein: CASSLEAGPYNEQFF; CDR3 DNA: TGCGCCAGCAGCTTGGAAGCGGGGCCCTACAATGAGCAGTTCTTC
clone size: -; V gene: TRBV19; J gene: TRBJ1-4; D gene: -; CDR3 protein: CASKRNGLNEKLFF; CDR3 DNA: TGTGCCAGTAAAAGAAACGGACTTAATGAAAAACTGTTTTTT
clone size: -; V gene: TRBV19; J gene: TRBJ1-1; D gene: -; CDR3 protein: CASTREGFTEAFF; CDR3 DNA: TGTGCCAGTACCAGGGAGGGATTCACTGAAGCTTTCTTT
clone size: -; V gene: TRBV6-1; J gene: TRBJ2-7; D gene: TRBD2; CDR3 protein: CASSELGLAGSRTYEQYF; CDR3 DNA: TGTGCCAGCAGTGAATTGGGACTAGCGGGGAGCCGGACCTACGAGCAGTACTTC
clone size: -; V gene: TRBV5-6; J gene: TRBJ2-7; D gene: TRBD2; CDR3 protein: CASRLAGGPRDEQYF; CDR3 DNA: TGTGCCAGCCGACTAGCGGGAGGACCTCGGGACGAGCAGTACTTC
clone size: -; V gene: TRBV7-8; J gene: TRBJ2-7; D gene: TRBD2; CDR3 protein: CASSLLPSGDYEQYF; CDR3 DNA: TGTGCCAGCAGCCTACTACCTAGCGGGGATTACGAGCAGTACTTC
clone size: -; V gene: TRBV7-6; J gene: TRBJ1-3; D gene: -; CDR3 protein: CASSRGGASGNTIYF; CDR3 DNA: TGTGCCAGCAGCCGCGGAGGGGCGTCTGGAAACACCATATATTTT
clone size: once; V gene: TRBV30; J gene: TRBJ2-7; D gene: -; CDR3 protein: CAWSVPRTAAYHEQYF; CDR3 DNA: TGTGCCTGGAGTGTCCCTCGAACAGCCGCCTACCACGAGCAGTACTTC
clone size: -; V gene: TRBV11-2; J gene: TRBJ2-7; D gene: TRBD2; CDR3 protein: CASSSGTSDYEQYF; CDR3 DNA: TGTGCCAGCAGCTCCGGGACTAGCGACTACGAGCAGTACTTC